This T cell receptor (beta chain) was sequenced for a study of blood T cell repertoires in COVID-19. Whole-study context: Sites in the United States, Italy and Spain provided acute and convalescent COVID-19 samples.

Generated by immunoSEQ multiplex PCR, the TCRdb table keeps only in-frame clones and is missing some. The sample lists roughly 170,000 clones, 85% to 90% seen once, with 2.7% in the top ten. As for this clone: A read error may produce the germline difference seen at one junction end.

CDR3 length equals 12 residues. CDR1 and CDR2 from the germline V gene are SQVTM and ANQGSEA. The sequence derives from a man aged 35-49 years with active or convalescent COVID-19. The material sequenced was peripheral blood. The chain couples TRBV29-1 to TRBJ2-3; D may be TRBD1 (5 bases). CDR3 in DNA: TGCAGCGTTGATCAGGGCACGGATACGCAGTATTTT. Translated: CSVDQGTDTQYF.